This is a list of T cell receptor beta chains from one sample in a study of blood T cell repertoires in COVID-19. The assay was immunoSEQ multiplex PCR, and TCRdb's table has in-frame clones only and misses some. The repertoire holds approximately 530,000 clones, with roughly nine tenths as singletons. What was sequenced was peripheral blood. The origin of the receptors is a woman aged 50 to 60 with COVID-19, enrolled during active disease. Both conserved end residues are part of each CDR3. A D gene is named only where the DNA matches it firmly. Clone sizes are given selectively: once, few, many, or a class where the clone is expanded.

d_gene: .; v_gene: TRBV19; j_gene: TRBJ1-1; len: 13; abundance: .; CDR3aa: CASSISADTEAFF; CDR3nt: TGTGCCAGTAGTATATCGGCGGACACTGAAGCTTTCTTT
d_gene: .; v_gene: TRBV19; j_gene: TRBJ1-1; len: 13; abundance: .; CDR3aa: CASSPGRGTEAFF; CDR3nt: TGTGCCAGTAGCCCGGGCAGGGGCACTGAAGCTTTCTTT
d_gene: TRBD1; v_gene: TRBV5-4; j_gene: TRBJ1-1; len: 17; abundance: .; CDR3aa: CASSSPTGGIRYTEAFF; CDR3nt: TGTGCCAGCAGCTCACCGACAGGGGGCATAAGGTACACTGAAGCTTTCTTT
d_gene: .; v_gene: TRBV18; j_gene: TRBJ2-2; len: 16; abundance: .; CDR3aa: CASSPPSVGGTGELFF; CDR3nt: TGTGCCAGCTCACCGCCCTCTGTAGGGGGCACCGGGGAGCTGTTTTTT
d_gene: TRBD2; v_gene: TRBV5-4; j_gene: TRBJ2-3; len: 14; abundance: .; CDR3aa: CASSPALGGATQYF; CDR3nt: TGTGCCAGCAGCCCCGCCCTGGGAGGGGCTACGCAGTATTTT
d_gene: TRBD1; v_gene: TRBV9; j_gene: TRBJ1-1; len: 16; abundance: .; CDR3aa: CASSVDRTGPNTEAFF; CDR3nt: TGTGCCAGCAGCGTAGACCGGACAGGGCCGAACACTGAAGCTTTCTTT
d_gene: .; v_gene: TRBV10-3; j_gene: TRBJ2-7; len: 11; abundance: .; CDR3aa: CASRGSYEQYF; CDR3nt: TGTGCCTCTAGGGGAAGCTACGAGCAGTACTTC
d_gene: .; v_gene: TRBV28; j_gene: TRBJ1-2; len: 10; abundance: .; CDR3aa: CASADYGYTF; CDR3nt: TGTGCCAGCGCAGACTATGGCTACACCTTC
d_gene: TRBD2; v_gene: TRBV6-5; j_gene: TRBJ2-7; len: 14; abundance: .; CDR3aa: CASSQGLVNYEQYF; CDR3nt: TGTGCCAGCAGCCAGGGACTAGTCAACTACGAGCAGTACTTC
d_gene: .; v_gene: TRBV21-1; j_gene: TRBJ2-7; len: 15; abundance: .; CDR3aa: CASSAWDRESHEQYF; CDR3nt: TGTGCCAGCAGCGCCTGGGACAGGGAATCCCACGAGCAGTACTTC
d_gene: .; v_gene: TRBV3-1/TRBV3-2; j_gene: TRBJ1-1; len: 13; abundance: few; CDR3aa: CASSQQQGHEAFF; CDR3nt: TGTGCCAGCAGCCAGCAACAGGGACATGAAGCTTTCTTT
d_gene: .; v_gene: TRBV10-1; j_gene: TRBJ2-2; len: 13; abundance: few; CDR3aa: CASSEWSAGELFF; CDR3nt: TGCGCCAGCAGTGAGTGGTCGGCCGGGGAGCTGTTTTTT
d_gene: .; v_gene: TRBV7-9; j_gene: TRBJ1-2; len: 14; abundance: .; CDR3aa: CASSLARQGYGYTF; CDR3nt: TGTGCCAGCAGCTTAGCACGGCAGGGGTATGGCTACACCTTC
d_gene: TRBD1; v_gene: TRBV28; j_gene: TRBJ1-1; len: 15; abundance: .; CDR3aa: CASSSTGQLNTEAFF; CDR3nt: TGTGCCAGCAGTTCGACGGGACAGCTGAACACTGAAGCTTTCTTT
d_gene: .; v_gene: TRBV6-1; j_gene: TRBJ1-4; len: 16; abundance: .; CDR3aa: CASSEQSRSGSEKLFF; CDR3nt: TGTGCCAGCAGTGAACAATCCCGGTCAGGGTCTGAAAAACTGTTTTTT
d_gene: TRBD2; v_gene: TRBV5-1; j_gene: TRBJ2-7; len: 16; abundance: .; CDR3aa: CASSLAGLAGGYEQYF; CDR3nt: TGCGCCAGCAGCTTGGCCGGACTAGCGGGGGGCTACGAGCAGTACTTC
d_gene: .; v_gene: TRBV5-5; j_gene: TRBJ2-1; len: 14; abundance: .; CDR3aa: CASSFSGIYNEQFF; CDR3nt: TGTGCCAGCAGCTTTTCGGGAATCTACAATGAGCAGTTCTTC
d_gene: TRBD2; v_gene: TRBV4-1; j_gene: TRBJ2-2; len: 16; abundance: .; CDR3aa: CASSPRTSGEFGELFF; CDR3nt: TGCGCCAGCAGCCCGAGAACTAGCGGGGAGTTCGGGGAGCTGTTTTTT
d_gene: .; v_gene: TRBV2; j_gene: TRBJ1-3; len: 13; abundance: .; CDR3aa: CASSERRSNTIYF; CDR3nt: TGTGCCAGCAGTGAACGGAGATCGAACACCATATATTTT
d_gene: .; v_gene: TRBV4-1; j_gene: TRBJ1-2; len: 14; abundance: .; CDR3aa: CASSAGHANYGYTF; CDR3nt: TGCGCCAGCAGCGCAGGACACGCTAACTATGGCTACACCTTC
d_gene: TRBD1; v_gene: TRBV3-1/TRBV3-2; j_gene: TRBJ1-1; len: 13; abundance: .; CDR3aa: CASSDRVNTEAFF; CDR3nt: TGTGCCAGTTCCGACAGGGTGAATACTGAAGCTTTCTTT
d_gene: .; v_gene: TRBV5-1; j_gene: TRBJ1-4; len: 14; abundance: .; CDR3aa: CASSLGGGDEKLFF; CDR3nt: TGCGCCAGCAGTTTGGGAGGAGGGGATGAAAAACTGTTTTTT
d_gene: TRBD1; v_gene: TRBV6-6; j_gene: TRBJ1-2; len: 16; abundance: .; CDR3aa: CASSIPQGQGGYGYTF; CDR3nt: TGTGCCAGCTCAATCCCCCAGGGACAGGGTGGCTATGGCTACACCTTC
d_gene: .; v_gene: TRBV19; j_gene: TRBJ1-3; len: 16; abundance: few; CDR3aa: CASSIDRYFSGNTIYF; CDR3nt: TGTGCCAGTAGTATCGACAGATACTTCTCTGGAAACACCATATATTTT
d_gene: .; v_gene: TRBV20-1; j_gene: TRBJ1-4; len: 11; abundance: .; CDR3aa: CSAADSARFLF; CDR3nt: TGCAGTGCTGCCGACAGCGCGCGCTTCCTTTTT
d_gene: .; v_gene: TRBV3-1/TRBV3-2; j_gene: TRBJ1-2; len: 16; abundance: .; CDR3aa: CASSQGERARGYGYTF; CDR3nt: TGTGCCAGCAGCCAAGGAGAGAGGGCGCGGGGCTATGGCTACACCTTC
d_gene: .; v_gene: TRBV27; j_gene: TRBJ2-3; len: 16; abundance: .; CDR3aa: CASSPLGGASTDTQYF; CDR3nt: TGTGCCAGCAGTCCCCTAGGGGGGGCCAGCACAGATACGCAGTATTTT
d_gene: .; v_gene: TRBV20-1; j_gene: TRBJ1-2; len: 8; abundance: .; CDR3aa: CSASGYTF; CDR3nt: TGCAGTGCTTCAGGCTACACCTTC
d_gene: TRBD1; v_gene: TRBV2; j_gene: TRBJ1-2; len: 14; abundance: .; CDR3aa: CASSEWDSNYGYTF; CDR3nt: TGTGCCAGCAGTGAATGGGACAGTAACTATGGCTACACCTTC
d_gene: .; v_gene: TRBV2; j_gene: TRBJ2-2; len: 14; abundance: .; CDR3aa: CASSEAGDFGELFF; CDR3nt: TGTGCCAGCAGTGAAGCGGGGGACTTCGGGGAGCTGTTTTTT